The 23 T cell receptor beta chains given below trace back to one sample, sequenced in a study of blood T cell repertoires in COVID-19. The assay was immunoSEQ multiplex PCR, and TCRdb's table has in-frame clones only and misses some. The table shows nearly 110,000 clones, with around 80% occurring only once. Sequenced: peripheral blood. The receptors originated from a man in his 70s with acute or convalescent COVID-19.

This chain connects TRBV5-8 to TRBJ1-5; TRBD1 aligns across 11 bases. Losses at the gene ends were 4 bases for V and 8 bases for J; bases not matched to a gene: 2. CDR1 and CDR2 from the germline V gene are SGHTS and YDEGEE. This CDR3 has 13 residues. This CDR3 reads CASSRDRGEPQHF. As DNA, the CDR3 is TGTGCCAGCAGCAGGGACAGGGGGGAGCCCCAGCATTTT.

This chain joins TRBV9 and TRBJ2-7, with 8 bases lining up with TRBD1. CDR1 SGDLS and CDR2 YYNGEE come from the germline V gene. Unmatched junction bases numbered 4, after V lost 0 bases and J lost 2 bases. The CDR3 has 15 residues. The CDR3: CASSVDRTGPYEQYF. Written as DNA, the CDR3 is TGTGCCAGCAGCGTAGACAGGACAGGGCCCTACGAGCAGTACTTC.

The CDR3 coding sequence is TGTGCCAGCGGACTAGGGACAGGCGATGGCTACACCTTC. Translating gives CASGLGTGDGYTF. The chain employs TRBV2 and TRBJ1-2; 8 bases are shared with TRBD1. J lost 6 bases, V lost 8 bases, and 8 bases had no gene match. The CDR3 extends over 13 amino acids. Germline-derived CDR1 and CDR2 are SNHLY and FYNNEI. Complete variable domain (other parts from reference TRBV2 and TRBJ1-2): EPEVTQTPSHQVTQMGQEVILRCVPISNHLYFYWYRQILGQKVEFLVSFYNNEISEKSEIFDDQFSVERPDGSNFTLKIRSTKLEDSAMYFCASGLGTGDGYTFGSGTRLTVV.

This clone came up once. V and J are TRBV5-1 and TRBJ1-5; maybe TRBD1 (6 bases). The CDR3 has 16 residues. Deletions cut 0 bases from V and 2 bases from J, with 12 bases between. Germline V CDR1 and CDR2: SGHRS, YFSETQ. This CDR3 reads CASSLGGGVGNQPQHF. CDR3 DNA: TGCGCCAGCAGCTTGGGAGGGGGTGTCGGCAATCAGCCCCAGCATTTT.

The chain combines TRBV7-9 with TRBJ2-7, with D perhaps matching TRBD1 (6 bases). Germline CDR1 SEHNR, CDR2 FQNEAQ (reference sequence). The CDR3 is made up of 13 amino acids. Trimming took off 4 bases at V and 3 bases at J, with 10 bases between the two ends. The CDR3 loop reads CASSSGQYYEQYF. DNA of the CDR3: TGTGCCAGCAGCTCCGGACAGTACTACGAGCAGTACTTC.

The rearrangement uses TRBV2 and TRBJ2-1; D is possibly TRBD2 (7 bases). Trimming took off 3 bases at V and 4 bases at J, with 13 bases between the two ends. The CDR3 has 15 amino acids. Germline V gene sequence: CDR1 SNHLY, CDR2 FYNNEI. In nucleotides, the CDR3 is TGTGCCAGCAGTGATCGGGGGGCCTCGTACAATGAGCAGTTCTTC. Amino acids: CASSDRGASYNEQFF.

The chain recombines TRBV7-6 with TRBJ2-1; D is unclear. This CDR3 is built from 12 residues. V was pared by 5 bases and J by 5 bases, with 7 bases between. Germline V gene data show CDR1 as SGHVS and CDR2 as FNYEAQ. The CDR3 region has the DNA TGTGCCAGCAGCCCGTTCGACAATGAGCAGTTCTTC. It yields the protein CASSPFDNEQFF.

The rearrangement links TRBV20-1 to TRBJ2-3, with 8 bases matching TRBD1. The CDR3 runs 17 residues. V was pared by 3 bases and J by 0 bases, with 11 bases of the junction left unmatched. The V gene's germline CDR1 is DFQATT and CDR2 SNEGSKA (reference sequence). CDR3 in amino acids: CSASAGGFNPSTDTQYF. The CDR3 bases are TGCAGTGCTAGTGCAGGGGGCTTCAACCCTAGCACAGATACGCAGTATTTT.

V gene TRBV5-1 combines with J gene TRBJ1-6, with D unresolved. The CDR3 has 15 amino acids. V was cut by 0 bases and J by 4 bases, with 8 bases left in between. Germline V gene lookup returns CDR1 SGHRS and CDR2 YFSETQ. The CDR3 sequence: CASSLAGDYNSPLHF. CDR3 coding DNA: TGCGCCAGCAGCTTGGCCGGGGATTATAATTCACCCCTCCACTTT. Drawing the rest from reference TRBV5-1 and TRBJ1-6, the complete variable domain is KAGVTQTPRYLIKTRGQQVTLSCSPISGHRSVSWYQQTPGQGLQFLFEYFSETQRNKGNFPGRFSGRQFSNSRSEMNVSTLELGDSALYLCASSLAGDYNSPLHFGNGTRLTVT.

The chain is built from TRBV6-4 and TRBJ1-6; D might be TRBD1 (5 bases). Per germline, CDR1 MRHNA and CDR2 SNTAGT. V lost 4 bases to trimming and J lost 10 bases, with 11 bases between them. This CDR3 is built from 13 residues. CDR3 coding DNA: TGTGCCAGCAGTGTAGAGGAGGGGTCACCCCTCCACTTT. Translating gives CASSVEEGSPLHF.

As DNA, the CDR3 is TGTGCCAGCAGCGTAGACGGGTCTTCGGGAGAGACCCAGTACTTC. Protein product: CASSVDGSSGETQYF. The chain uses TRBV9 and TRBJ2-5; D remains unclear. V dropped 0 bases and J dropped 4 bases, with 13 bases sitting between them. The CDR3 runs to 15 residues. Germline assignment: CDR1 SGDLS and CDR2 YYNGEE.

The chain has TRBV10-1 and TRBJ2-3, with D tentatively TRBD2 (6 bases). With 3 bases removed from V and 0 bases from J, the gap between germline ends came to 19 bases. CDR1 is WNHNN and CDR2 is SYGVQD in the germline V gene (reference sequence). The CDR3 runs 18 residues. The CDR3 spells CASSDSGFSYTSTDTQYF. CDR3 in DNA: TGCGCCAGCAGTGATAGCGGATTCTCTTATACTAGCACAGATACGCAGTATTTT.

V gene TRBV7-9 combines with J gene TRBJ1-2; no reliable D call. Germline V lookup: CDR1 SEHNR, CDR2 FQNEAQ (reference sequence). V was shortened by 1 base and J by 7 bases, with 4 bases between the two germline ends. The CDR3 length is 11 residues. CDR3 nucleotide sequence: TGTGCCAGCAGCTTAGTCCTTGGCTACACCTTC. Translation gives CASSLVLGYTF.

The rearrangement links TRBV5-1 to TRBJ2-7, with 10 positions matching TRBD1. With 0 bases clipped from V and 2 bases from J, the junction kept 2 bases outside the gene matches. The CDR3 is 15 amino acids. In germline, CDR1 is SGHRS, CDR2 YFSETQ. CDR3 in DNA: TGCGCCAGCAGCTTGGCCGGACAGGGGGCCTACGAGCAGTACTTC. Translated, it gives CASSLAGQGAYEQYF.

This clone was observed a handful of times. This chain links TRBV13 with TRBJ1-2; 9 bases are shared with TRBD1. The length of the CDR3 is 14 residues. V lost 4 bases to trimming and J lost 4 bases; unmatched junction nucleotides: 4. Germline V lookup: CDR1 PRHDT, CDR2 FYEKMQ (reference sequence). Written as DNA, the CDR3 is TGTGCCAGCAGCTCAGACAGGGGGGGCTATGGCTACACCTTC. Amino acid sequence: CASSSDRGGYGYTF.

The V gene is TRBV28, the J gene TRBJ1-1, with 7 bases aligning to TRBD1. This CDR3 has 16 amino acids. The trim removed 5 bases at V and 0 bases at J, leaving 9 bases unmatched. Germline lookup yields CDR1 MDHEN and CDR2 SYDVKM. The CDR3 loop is CASSRTGLLMNTEAFF. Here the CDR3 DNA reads TGTGCCAGCAGTCGGACAGGCTTATTAATGAACACTGAAGCTTTCTTT. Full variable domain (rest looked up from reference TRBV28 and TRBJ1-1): DVKVTQSSRYLVKRTGEKVFLECVQDMDHENMFWYRQDPGLGLRLIYFSYDVKMKEKGDIPEGYSVSREKKERFSLILESASTNQTSMYLCASSRTGLLMNTEAFFGQGTRLTVV.

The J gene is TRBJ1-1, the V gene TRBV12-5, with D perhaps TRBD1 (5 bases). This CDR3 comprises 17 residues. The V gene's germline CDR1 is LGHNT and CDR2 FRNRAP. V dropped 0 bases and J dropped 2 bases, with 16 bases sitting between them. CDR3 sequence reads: CASGLVRGGARNTEAFF. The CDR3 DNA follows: TGTGCTAGTGGTTTGGTACGTGGCGGGGCGCGCAACACTGAAGCTTTCTTT.

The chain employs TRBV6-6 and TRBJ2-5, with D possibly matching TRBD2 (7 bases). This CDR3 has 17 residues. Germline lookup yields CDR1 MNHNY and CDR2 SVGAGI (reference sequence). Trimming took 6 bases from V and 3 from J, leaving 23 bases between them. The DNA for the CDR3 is TGTGCCAGCAGCCGAAACTGGGCGGGGGCCATTAAAGAGACCCAGTACTTC. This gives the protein CASSRNWAGAIKETQYF.

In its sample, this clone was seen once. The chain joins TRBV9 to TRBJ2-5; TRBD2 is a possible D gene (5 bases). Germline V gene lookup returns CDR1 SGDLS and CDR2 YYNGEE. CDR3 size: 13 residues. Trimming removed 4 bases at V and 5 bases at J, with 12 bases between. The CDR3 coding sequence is TGTGCCAGCAGCCCATGGACTGGGGAGACCCAGTACTTC. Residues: CASSPWTGETQYF.

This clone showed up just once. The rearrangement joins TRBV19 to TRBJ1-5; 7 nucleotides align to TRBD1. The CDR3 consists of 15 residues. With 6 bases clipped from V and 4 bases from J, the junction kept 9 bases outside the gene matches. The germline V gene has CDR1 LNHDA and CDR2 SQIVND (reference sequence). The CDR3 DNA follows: TGTGCCAGTAGGAGACAGGGAAAGGGGAATCAGCCCCAGCATTTT. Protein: CASRRQGKGNQPQHF.

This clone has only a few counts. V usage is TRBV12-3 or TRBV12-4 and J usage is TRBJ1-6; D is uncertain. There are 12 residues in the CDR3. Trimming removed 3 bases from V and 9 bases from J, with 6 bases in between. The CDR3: CASSFSGSPLHF. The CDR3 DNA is TGTGCCAGCAGTTTTAGCGGTTCACCCCTCCACTTT.

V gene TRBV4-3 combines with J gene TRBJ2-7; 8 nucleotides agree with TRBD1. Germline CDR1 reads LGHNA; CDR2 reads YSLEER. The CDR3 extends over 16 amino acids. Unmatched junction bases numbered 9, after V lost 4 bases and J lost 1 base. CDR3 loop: CASSLATGTGSYEQYF. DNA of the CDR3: TGCGCCAGCAGCCTAGCTACCGGGACAGGTTCCTACGAGCAGTACTTC.

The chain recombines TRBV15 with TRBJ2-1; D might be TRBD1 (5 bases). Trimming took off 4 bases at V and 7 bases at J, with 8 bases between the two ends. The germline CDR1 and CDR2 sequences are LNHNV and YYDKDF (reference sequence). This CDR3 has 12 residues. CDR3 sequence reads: CATSNQGNEQFF. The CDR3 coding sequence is TGTGCCACCAGCAATCAGGGAAATGAGCAGTTCTTC. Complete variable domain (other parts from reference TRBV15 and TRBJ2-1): DAMVIQNPRYQVTQFGKPVTLSCSQTLNHNVMYWYQQKSSQAPKLLFHYYDKDFNNEADTPDNFQSRRPNTSFCFLDIRSPGLGDTAMYLCATSNQGNEQFFGPGTRLTVL.